A selection of T cell receptor beta chains follows, all from one sample in a study of shared T cell receptors in the human thymus. Assay used: immunoSEQ multiplex PCR; TCRdb lists only in-frame clones, some missing. This table has some 640,000 clones, around 87% appearing once. The same sample was also used in a study of human thymus T cells.

What was sequenced was thymocytes. These receptors all stem from a boy less than two years old with a congenital heart defect. CDR3s include the opening cysteine and the closing phenylalanine or tryptophan. Each record gives: J gene, D gene, V gene, clone size, CDR3 DNA, CDR3 protein. D genes are given only for firm matches. For some rows the clone size is stated as once, few or many, or as a class when expanded; others skip it.

j_gene: TRBJ2-2
d_gene: .
v_gene: TRBV5-1
abundance: .
CDR3nt: TGCGCCAGCAGCCGGGTCCGTGGGGAGCTGTTTTTT
CDR3aa: CASSRVRGELFF

j_gene: TRBJ1-5
d_gene: .
v_gene: TRBV28
abundance: .
CDR3nt: TGTGCCAGCAGTATGTCCAGGGGAAGCAATCAGCCCCAGCATTTT
CDR3aa: CASSMSRGSNQPQHF

j_gene: TRBJ1-4
d_gene: .
v_gene: TRBV4-1
abundance: .
CDR3nt: TGCGCCAGCAGCCAAGGAAACAGTGCAACTAATGAAAAACTGTTTTTT
CDR3aa: CASSQGNSATNEKLFF

j_gene: TRBJ1-3
d_gene: .
v_gene: TRBV5-6
abundance: .
CDR3nt: TGTGCCAGCAGCTTGGGGAGGGAACTTTTAGGGAACACCATATATTTT
CDR3aa: CASSLGRELLGNTIYF

j_gene: TRBJ1-1
d_gene: .
v_gene: TRBV19
abundance: .
CDR3nt: TGTGCCAGTAGCACCACTTTGGACAGCCACACTGAAGCTTTCTTT
CDR3aa: CASSTTLDSHTEAFF

j_gene: TRBJ2-7
d_gene: TRBD1
v_gene: TRBV2
abundance: .
CDR3nt: TGTGCCAGCAGTCCTTACAGGGGAATCCCCTCTTACGAGCAGTACTTC
CDR3aa: CASSPYRGIPSYEQYF

j_gene: TRBJ2-7
d_gene: .
v_gene: TRBV7-2
abundance: .
CDR3nt: TGTGCCAGCAGCTCGTTAGACCCCCCTAGCGCTAAGACCGAGCAGTACTTC
CDR3aa: CASSSLDPPSAKTEQYF

j_gene: TRBJ2-4
d_gene: TRBD1
v_gene: TRBV6-1
abundance: .
CDR3nt: TGTGCCAGCAGTGGGGGGGACAGGGTCGACATTCAGTACTTC
CDR3aa: CASSGGDRVDIQYF

j_gene: TRBJ1-1
d_gene: .
v_gene: TRBV6-6
abundance: once
CDR3nt: TGTGCCAGCAGTCACCGGGACAAGAACACTGAAGCTTTCTTT
CDR3aa: CASSHRDKNTEAFF

j_gene: TRBJ2-3
d_gene: TRBD1
v_gene: TRBV27
abundance: .
CDR3nt: TGTGCCAGCACGGACAGGGGACATAGCACAGATACGCAGTATTTT
CDR3aa: CASTDRGHSTDTQYF